Listed below are T cell receptor beta chains from one sample, sequenced in a study of PD-L1 blockade in urothelial cancer. The data were produced by immunoSEQ multiplex PCR, yet TCRdb's version contains in-frame clones alone and is incomplete. This sample has about 88,000 clones, with approximately 91% found just once. Specimen: PBMCs, collected around atezolizumab (anti-PD-L1) treatment. The receptors were sampled from a man between 60 and 70 years old with urothelial cancer. Both conserved end residues are part of each CDR3. Each record gives: clone size, V gene, J gene, D gene, CDR3 DNA, CDR3 protein. D genes are given only for firm matches. Only some rows state a clone size, as once, few, many or a class for expanded clones.

.	TRBV10-3	TRBJ1-5	.	TGTGCCATCAGTGCCTTGGGCGGCAATCAGCCCCAGCATTTT	CAISALGGNQPQHF
.	TRBV29-1	TRBJ2-7	TRBD1	TGCAGCGTAGCGACAGGGAACGAGCAGTACTTC	CSVATGNEQYF
few	TRBV9	TRBJ1-1	.	TGTGCCAGCAGCCCCCAATTTAGGAACAGGGCTGACACTGAAGCTTTCTTT	CASSPQFRNRADTEAFF
.	TRBV25-1	TRBJ2-5	TRBD1	TGTGCCAGCAGTGAATCCTTGGGACAGGTTAAAGAGACCCAGTACTTC	CASSESLGQVKETQYF
.	TRBV7-9	TRBJ2-5	.	TGTGCCAGCAGTCTCGTGGTGGGGACTCGGGTGGGAGAGACCCAGTACTTC	CASSLVVGTRVGETQYF
.	TRBV5-1	TRBJ2-5	.	TGCGCCAGCAGCGGAACAGGCCAGGACCCGTACTTC	CASSGTGQDPYF
once	TRBV7-2	TRBJ2-7	TRBD1	TGTGCCAGCAGCTCCGGACAGGGGGCCGGGCAGTACTTC	CASSSGQGAGQYF
.	TRBV7-8	TRBJ2-5	.	TGTGCCAGCAGGGTTCCGGGACAACAAGAGACCCAGTACTTC	CASRVPGQQETQYF
.	TRBV23-1	TRBJ1-6	TRBD1	TGCGCCAGCAGTCTTAGGGACAGGGAAGGTGTTTCACCCCTCCACTTT	CASSLRDREGVSPLHF
few	TRBV5-6	TRBJ2-5	TRBD2	TGTGCCAGCAGCTTGGATAGGCTAGCGGGGGGGCTGGAGACCCAGTACTTC	CASSLDRLAGGLETQYF
.	TRBV28	TRBJ2-1	TRBD2	TGTGCCAGCAGTACGAGGGGACTAGCGGGGACCTACAATGAGCAGTTCTTC	CASSTRGLAGTYNEQFF
few	TRBV30	TRBJ2-7	TRBD1	TGTGCCTGGACGCCCGGGACAGGGAACTACGAGCAGTACTTC	CAWTPGTGNYEQYF
.	TRBV5-1	TRBJ1-1	.	TGCGCCAGCAGTAGTAACCAGCGAGCTTTCTTT	CASSSNQRAFF
.	TRBV4-1	TRBJ2-7	TRBD2	TGCGCCAGCAGCCAAGAATCCCCGACTAGCGGGTTCAACGAGCAGTACTTC	CASSQESPTSGFNEQYF
.	TRBV11-3	TRBJ2-1	.	TGTGCCAGCAGCTTATTTGGTAGTAGCGGAGACAATGAGCAGTTCTTC	CASSLFGSSGDNEQFF
once	TRBV4-1	TRBJ2-6	.	TGCGCCAGCAGCCAAGAGAAGAGTAGAACCAACGTCCTGACTTTC	CASSQEKSRTNVLTF
.	TRBV7-2	TRBJ2-5	.	TGTGCCAGCAGCTCCTCGGACAGACTCGGGACCCAGTACTTC	CASSSSDRLGTQYF
.	TRBV7-9	TRBJ1-1	TRBD1	TGTGCCAGCAGCCCATACTGGACAGGGCGCAGGGACACTGAAGCTTTCTTT	CASSPYWTGRRDTEAFF
.	TRBV19	TRBJ2-2	.	TGTGCCAGTAGTATAGGACTCACCGGGGAGCTGTTTTTT	CASSIGLTGELFF
.	TRBV28	TRBJ2-1	.	TGTGCCAGCAGTTTTGGAGGGGCCTACAATGAGCAGTTCTTC	CASSFGGAYNEQFF
.	TRBV18	TRBJ1-2	.	TGTGCCAGCTCACCACCGGTGTTAGGGCAGGGACTTAACTATGGCTACACCTTC	CASSPPVLGQGLNYGYTF
.	TRBV27	TRBJ2-1	TRBD2	TGTGCCAGCAGGCCATTAGCGGGGGGGTCGGTGTTCTTC	CASRPLAGGSVFF
.	TRBV29-1	TRBJ1-2	.	TGCAGCGTCTACGCCGCCACCCATGGCTACACCTTC	CSVYAATHGYTF
.	TRBV4-3	TRBJ1-5	.	TGCGCCAGCAGCCAAGACTCAGGGTACGTTCAGCCCCAGCATTTT	CASSQDSGYVQPQHF